The rows below give T cell receptor beta chains drawn from one sample of a study of T cells in Graves' hyperthyroidism and ophthalmopathy. TCRdb ran MiXCR on the multiplex PCR reads and lists one entry per CDR3 protein. The table shows 300,000 to 500,000 distinct CDR3 sequences, with around 15% occurring only once. Sequenced sample: blood. The source of these receptors is a man aged 50 to 60 with Graves' ophthalmopathy. Both conserved end residues are part of each CDR3. Fields, in order: D gene, CDR3 length, J gene, clone size, V gene, CDR3 protein, CDR3 DNA. A D gene is named only where the DNA matches it firmly. A clone size is listed for some rows: how often the clone was seen (once, few, many), or a class if it is expanded.

D: .
length: 16
J: TRBJ1-2
size: many
V: TRBV18
CDR3: CASSPSSGATNYGYTF
DNA: TGTGCCAGCTCACCAAGTTCGGGGGCGACTAACTATGGCTACACCTTC

D: TRBD2
length: 17
J: TRBJ2-1
size: .
V: TRBV20-1
CDR3: CSARDPFGAGGGNEQFF
DNA: TGCAGTGCTAGAGATCCCTTCGGAGCGGGAGGAGGGAATGAGCAGTTCTTC

D: .
length: 14
J: TRBJ2-1
size: many
V: TRBV29-1
CDR3: CSVAASDIYNEQFF
DNA: TGCAGCGTTGCGGCTTCCGACATCTACAATGAGCAGTTCTTC

D: .
length: 15
J: TRBJ2-7
size: .
V: TRBV6-1
CDR3: CASAVNWWVNNEQYF
DNA: TGTGCCAGCGCAGTGAATTGGTGGGTGAACAACGAGCAGTACTTC

D: .
length: 13
J: TRBJ2-1
size: many
V: TRBV20-1
CDR3: CSARRDPNSEQFF
DNA: TGCAGTGCTAGAAGGGACCCGAATAGTGAGCAGTTCTTC

D: .
length: 15
J: TRBJ2-1
size: .
V: TRBV24-1
CDR3: CATSGLSGSYNEQFF
DNA: TGTGCCACCAGCGGTCTCAGCGGCTCCTACAATGAGCAGTTCTTC

D: TRBD2
length: 14
J: TRBJ2-7
size: .
V: TRBV6-1
CDR3: CASNRTSGSYEQYF
DNA: TGTGCCAGCAACCGGACTAGCGGAAGCTACGAGCAGTACTTC

D: .
length: 13
J: TRBJ1-2
size: many
V: TRBV4-1
CDR3: CASSQTDFYGYTF
DNA: TGCGCCAGCAGCCAAACAGATTTCTATGGCTACACCTTC

D: TRBD1
length: 15
J: TRBJ1-4
size: many
V: TRBV5-1
CDR3: CASSLPGQTNEKLFF
DNA: TGCGCCAGCAGCCTACCGGGACAGACTAATGAAAAACTGTTTTTT

D: .
length: 15
J: TRBJ1-2
size: .
V: TRBV24-1
CDR3: CATSDPGQIGDGYTF
DNA: TGTGCCACCAGTGATCCCGGACAAATAGGGGATGGCTACACCTTC

D: .
length: 14
J: TRBJ2-5
size: many
V: TRBV9
CDR3: CASSVDPAGETQYF
DNA: TGTGCCAGCAGCGTAGACCCGGCGGGGGAGACCCAGTACTTC

D: .
length: 12
J: TRBJ2-7
size: few
V: TRBV20-1
CDR3: CSAPGRTYEQYF
DNA: TGCAGTGCGCCGGGACGGACTTACGAGCAGTACTTC

D: .
length: 18
J: TRBJ2-3
size: .
V: TRBV20-1
CDR3: CSARDASRPAASTDTQYF
DNA: TGCAGTGCTAGAGACGCATCCCGTCCGGCGGCTAGCACAGATACGCAGTATTTT

D: .
length: 14
J: TRBJ1-1
size: many
V: TRBV6-1
CDR3: CASRTWGTNTEAFF
DNA: TGTGCCAGCCGAACCTGGGGTACGAACACTGAAGCTTTCTTT

D: TRBD2
length: 16
J: TRBJ2-1
size: many
V: TRBV29-1
CDR3: CSVDGRTSGYYNEQFF
DNA: TGCAGCGTTGACGGTCGGACTAGCGGTTACTACAATGAGCAGTTCTTC

D: TRBD2
length: 17
J: TRBJ2-1
size: many
V: TRBV7-3
CDR3: CASSTRSGLAADNEQFF
DNA: TGTGCCAGCAGTACTAGATCGGGACTAGCGGCAGACAATGAGCAGTTCTTC

D: .
length: 12
J: TRBJ1-5
size: .
V: TRBV28
CDR3: CASSSIERSQHF
DNA: TGTGCCAGCAGTTCCATAGAAAGGTCCCAGCATTTT

D: TRBD1
length: 17
J: TRBJ1-1
size: many
V: TRBV2
CDR3: CASSYGRRTGRNTEAFF
DNA: TGTGCCAGCAGTTACGGACGGAGGACAGGGCGAAACACTGAAGCTTTCTTT

D: TRBD1
length: 13
J: TRBJ2-1
size: many
V: TRBV11-3
CDR3: CASSPQGLNEQFF
DNA: TGTGCCAGCAGCCCACAGGGGTTGAATGAGCAGTTCTTC

D: TRBD2
length: 15
J: TRBJ2-3
size: .
V: TRBV4-1
CDR3: CASSQGRLAVDTQYF
DNA: TGCGCCAGCAGCCAGGGCCGACTAGCGGTAGATACGCAGTATTTT

D: .
length: 13
J: TRBJ1-5
size: many
V: TRBV30
CDR3: CAWSRDQAQPQHF
DNA: TGTGCCTGGAGCCGGGACCAGGCTCAGCCCCAGCATTTT

D: .
length: 14
J: TRBJ1-1
size: .
V: TRBV30
CDR3: CAWSNPGGEPEAFF
DNA: TGTGCCTGGAGCAATCCGGGTGGGGAGCCTGAAGCTTTCTTT

D: .
length: 16
J: TRBJ2-7
size: many
V: TRBV11-3
CDR3: CASSLYPTGSSYEQYF
DNA: TGTGCCAGCAGCTTATATCCGACAGGATCCTCCTACGAGCAGTACTTC

D: .
length: 13
J: TRBJ2-7
size: .
V: TRBV10-3
CDR3: CAISPQSHYEQYF
DNA: TGTGCCATCAGCCCCCAATCCCACTACGAGCAGTACTTC

D: TRBD2
length: 15
J: TRBJ2-1
size: many
V: TRBV20-1
CDR3: CSARDQGLAGHEQFF
DNA: TGCAGTGCTAGAGACCAGGGACTAGCCGGTCATGAGCAGTTCTTC

D: .
length: 13
J: TRBJ2-1
size: few
V: TRBV5-1
CDR3: CASLEGRNNEQFF
DNA: TGCGCCAGCTTGGAGGGCAGAAACAATGAGCAGTTCTTC

D: TRBD2
length: 15
J: TRBJ2-1
size: .
V: TRBV20-1
CDR3: CSAPRTSGAPAEQFF
DNA: TGCAGTGCCCCACGGACTAGCGGGGCCCCGGCTGAGCAGTTCTTC

D: .
length: 16
J: TRBJ2-6
size: .
V: TRBV19
CDR3: CASSIDGETGANVLTF
DNA: TGTGCCAGTAGTATAGATGGGGAGACTGGGGCCAACGTCCTGACTTTC